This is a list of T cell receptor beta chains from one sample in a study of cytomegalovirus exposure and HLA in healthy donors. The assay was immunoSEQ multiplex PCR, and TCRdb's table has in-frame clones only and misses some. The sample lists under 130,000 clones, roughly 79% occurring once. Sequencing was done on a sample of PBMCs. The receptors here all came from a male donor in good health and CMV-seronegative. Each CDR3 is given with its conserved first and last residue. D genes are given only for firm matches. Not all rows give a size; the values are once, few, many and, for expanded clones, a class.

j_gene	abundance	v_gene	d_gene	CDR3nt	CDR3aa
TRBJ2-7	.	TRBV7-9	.	TGTGCCAGCAGCTATTCCACAGTTTCCTACGAGCAGTACTTC	CASSYSTVSYEQYF
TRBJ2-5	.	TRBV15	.	TGTGCCACCAGCAGAGATCGAGGGTACCAAGAGACCCAGTACTTC	CATSRDRGYQETQYF
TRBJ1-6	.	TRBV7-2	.	TGTGCCAGCAGCTTATTAGGGGCGGGAAATTCACCCCTCCACTTT	CASSLLGAGNSPLHF
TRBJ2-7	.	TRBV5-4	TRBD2	TGTGCCAGCAGCCAGGGGACTAGCGGGAGGGTTGAGCAGTACTTC	CASSQGTSGRVEQYF
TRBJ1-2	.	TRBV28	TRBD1	TGTGCCAGCAGTCAGGGACAGGGGGAAGGCTACACCTTC	CASSQGQGEGYTF
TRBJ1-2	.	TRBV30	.	TGTGCCTGGAAGAGAGGGCAGGGCTACACCTTC	CAWKRGQGYTF
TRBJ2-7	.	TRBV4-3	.	TGCGCCAGCAGCCAAGAGAGGAGGCAGGGGACTATTTGGTACGAGCAGTACTTC	CASSQERRQGTIWYEQYF
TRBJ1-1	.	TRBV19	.	TGTGCCAGTAGTCCTCACCGGGGTCAAGCTGAAGCTTTCTTT	CASSPHRGQAEAFF
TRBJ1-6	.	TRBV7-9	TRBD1	TGTGCCAGCAGCTGGACAGGTCCCCGATCACCCCTCCACTTT	CASSWTGPRSPLHF
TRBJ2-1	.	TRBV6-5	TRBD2	TGTGCCAGCAGTGAGGTAGCGGGAGTACAGTTCTTC	CASSEVAGVQFF
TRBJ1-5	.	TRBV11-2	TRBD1	TGTGCCAGCAGCCGGGACAGGAATCAGCCCCAGCATTTT	CASSRDRNQPQHF
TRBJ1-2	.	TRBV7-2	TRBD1	TGTGCCAGCAGCTTGCCGGGACAGGGCATCTATGGCTACACCTTC	CASSLPGQGIYGYTF
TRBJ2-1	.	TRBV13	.	TGTGCCAGCAGCCTGGGGGGAGAGCAGTTCTTC	CASSLGGEQFF
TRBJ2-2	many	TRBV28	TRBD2	TGTGCCAGCAGCTACGGGACTAGCGGGAGGGTGAACACCGGGGAGCTGTTTTTT	CASSYGTSGRVNTGELFF
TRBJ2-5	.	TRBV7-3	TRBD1	TGTGCCAGCAGCACCGGGACAGGTAGAGAGACCCAGTACTTC	CASSTGTGRETQYF
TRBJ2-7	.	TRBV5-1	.	TGCGCCAGCAGCTACCCGACTAGGGCGAGCTACGAGCAGTACTTC	CASSYPTRASYEQYF
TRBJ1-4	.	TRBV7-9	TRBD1	TGTGCCAGCAGCTCCGGGACAGGCCTGGGTGAAAAACTGTTTTTT	CASSSGTGLGEKLFF
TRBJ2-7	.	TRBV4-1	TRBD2	TGCGCCAGCAGCCAAATGGGGAGGGAGACTTACGAGCAGTACTTC	CASSQMGRETYEQYF
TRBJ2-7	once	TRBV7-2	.	TGTGCCAGCAGCCGCGAGGTGGGCGAGCAGTACTTC	CASSREVGEQYF
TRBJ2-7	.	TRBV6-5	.	TGTGCCAGCAGTTACGGAGGGAGTCGGAAACGCGAGCAGTACTTC	CASSYGGSRKREQYF
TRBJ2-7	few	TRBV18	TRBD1	TGTGCCAGCTCACCAGGGGACAGGCCCAACGAGCAGTACTTC	CASSPGDRPNEQYF
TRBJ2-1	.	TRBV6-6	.	TGTGCCAGCAGTTCAGGGTCCATATCAAGTTACAATGAGCAGTTCTTC	CASSSGSISSYNEQFF
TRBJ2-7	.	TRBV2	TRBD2	TGTGCCAGCAGCGGGGGGAGCGAGCAGTACTTC	CASSGGSEQYF
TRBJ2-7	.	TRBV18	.	TGTGCCAGCTCACCATCTTTGGAGAACGAGCAGTACTTC	CASSPSLENEQYF
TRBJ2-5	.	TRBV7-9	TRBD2	TGTGCCAGCAGCACCGGACTAGCGGGAAGAGCAAGGGAGACCCAGTACTTC	CASSTGLAGRARETQYF
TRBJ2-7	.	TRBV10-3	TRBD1	TGTGCCGTAACACAGGGGGCGCTGACCGAGCAGTACTTC	CAVTQGALTEQYF
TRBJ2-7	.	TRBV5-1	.	TGCGCCAGCAGCCAGATGGGGGGTGCTCTGGAGCGGTACTTC	CASSQMGGALERYF
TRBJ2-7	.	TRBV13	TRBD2	TGTGCCAGCAGCCTGGGAGGGTGGGGAGCCGAATCCTACGAGCAGTACTTC	CASSLGGWGAESYEQYF
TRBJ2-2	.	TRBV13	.	TGTGCCAGCAGCTTTAGCGCCGGGGAGCTGTTTTTT	CASSFSAGELFF
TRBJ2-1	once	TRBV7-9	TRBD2	TGTGCCAGCAGCTGGGGACTAGCGGGAGGTTACAATGAGCAGTTCTTC	CASSWGLAGGYNEQFF
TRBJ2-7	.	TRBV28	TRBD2	TGTGCCAGCAGTTCCCCGGGACTAGCGGGAGGGTACGAGCAGTACTTC	CASSSPGLAGGYEQYF
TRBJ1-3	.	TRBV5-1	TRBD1	TGCGCCAGCAGCTTGGACAGGGGGCGAAACACCATATATTTT	CASSLDRGRNTIYF
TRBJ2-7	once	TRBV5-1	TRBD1	TGCGCCAGCAGCTCCTATTCGACAGGGGGGGGCTACGAGCAGTACTTC	CASSSYSTGGGYEQYF
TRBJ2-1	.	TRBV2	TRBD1	TGTGCCACCACCCCGAGACAGGGAGATGAGCAGTTCTTC	CATTPRQGDEQFF
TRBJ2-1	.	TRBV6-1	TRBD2	TGTGCCAGCAGTGTACCGTCAGCGGGATATAGGAATGAGCAGTTCTTC	CASSVPSAGYRNEQFF
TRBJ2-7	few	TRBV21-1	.	TGTGCCAGCAGCGCTCCGTCCCGGCCGGGACAAAGGAACTACGAGCAGTACTTC	CASSAPSRPGQRNYEQYF
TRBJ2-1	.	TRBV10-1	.	TGCGCCAGCAGCGTTCTTTCAGGCCCCTACAATGAGCAGTTCTTC	CASSVLSGPYNEQFF
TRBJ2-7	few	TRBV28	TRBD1	TGTGCCAGCAGTCAATACGACAGGGTGCGGGCCTACGAGCAGTACTTC	CASSQYDRVRAYEQYF
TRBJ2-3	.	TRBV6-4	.	TGTGCCAGCAGTGACTCGGGGACTAGCACAGATACGCAGTATTTT	CASSDSGTSTDTQYF
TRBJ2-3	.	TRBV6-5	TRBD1	TGTGCCAGCAGCGGACAGGGCACAGATACGCAGTATTTT	CASSGQGTDTQYF
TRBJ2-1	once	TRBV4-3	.	TGCGCCAGCAGCCAAGCCGACGAAGCGAATGAGCAGTTCTTC	CASSQADEANEQFF
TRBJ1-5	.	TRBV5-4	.	TGTTCCTGGGGGCACATCAATCAGCCCCAGCATTTT	CSWGHINQPQHF
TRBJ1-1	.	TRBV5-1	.	TGTGCCAGCAGCCCGCCGGTGGTCTTT	CASSPPVVF
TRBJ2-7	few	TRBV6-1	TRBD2	TGTGCCAGCAGACCCGGCGGGAGGGAATACGAGCAGTACTTC	CASRPGGREYEQYF
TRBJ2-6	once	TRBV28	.	TGTGCCAGCAGCCAGGGGGGTCCTGGGGCCAACGTCCTGACTTTC	CASSQGGPGANVLTF
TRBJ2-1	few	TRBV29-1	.	TGCAGCGTTGAAGATAGTGGTTTTATGAGGGGAGGAACCTACAATGAGCAGTTCTTC	CSVEDSGFMRGGTYNEQFF
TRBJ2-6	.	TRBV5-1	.	TGCGCCAGCAGCTTGGAGGGGTATCTGGCCAACGTCCTGACTTTC	CASSLEGYLANVLTF
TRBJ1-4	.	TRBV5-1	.	TGCGCCAGCAGCTCGACAGACTCGAATGAAAAACTGTTTTTT	CASSSTDSNEKLFF
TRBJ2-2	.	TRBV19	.	TGTGCCAGTAGTCCCCAAGGAGGGGCGGGCGGGGAGCTGTTTTTT	CASSPQGGAGGELFF
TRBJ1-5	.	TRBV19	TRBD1	TGTGCCAGTTCCCAGGGACAGGGGGCTCTAGGCAATCAGCCCCAGCATTTT	CASSQGQGALGNQPQHF
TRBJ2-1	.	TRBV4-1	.	TGCGCCAGCAGCCAAGGAGGGCAGGGGAGAGGTGAGCAGTTCTTC	CASSQGGQGRGEQFF
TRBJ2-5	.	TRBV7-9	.	TGTGCCAGCAGCTTAAAACTTAAGCGGAAAGAGACCCAGTACTTC	CASSLKLKRKETQYF
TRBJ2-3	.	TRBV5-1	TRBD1	TGCGCCAGCACTCGGGACAGGGGCGCCACAGATACGCAGTATTTT	CASTRDRGATDTQYF
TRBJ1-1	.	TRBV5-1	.	TGCGCCAGCAGCGGGGGGACGGGGAACACTGAAGCTTTCTTT	CASSGGTGNTEAFF
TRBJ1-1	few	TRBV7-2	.	TGTGCCAGCAAACCCCCCGGTTACTTGAACACTGAAGCTTTCTTT	CASKPPGYLNTEAFF